A single sample gave rise to the 10 T cell receptor beta chains below, sequenced in a study of blood T cell repertoires in COVID-19. The table came from immunoSEQ multiplex PCR; TCRdb's copy has only in-frame clones and leaves some out. The table records approximately 200,000 clones, 75% to 90% of them present only once. The sequencing input was PBMCs or T cells enriched from blood (not recorded which). These receptors all come from a woman in her thirties who had recovered from COVID-19.

This clone was seen more than once but under ten times. V usage is TRBV6-5 and J usage is TRBJ2-7, with TRBD2 matching 9 bases. The CDR3 consists of 14 residues. Unmatched junction bases numbered 2, after V lost 5 bases and J lost 0 bases. Looked up from germline, CDR1 is MNHEY and CDR2 is SVGAGI. The CDR3 nucleotides read TGTGCCAGCAGTCCTAGCGGGGACTCCTACGAGCAGTACTTC. This codes for CASSPSGDSYEQYF.

V is TRBV6-2 or TRBV6-3 and J is TRBJ1-2; 9 bases are a match to TRBD1. Germline V gene sequence: CDR1 MNHEY, CDR2 SVGEGT. CDR3 size: 14 residues. Unmatched junction bases numbered 6, after V lost 3 bases and J lost 7 bases. CDR3 DNA sequence: TGTGCCAGCAGTTATGACAGGGGGATTGGTGGCTACACCTTC. The encoded protein is CASSYDRGIGGYTF.

The chain couples TRBV3-1 (or the pseudogene TRBV3-2) to TRBJ1-1, with 8 bases that match TRBD1. The CDR3 contains 16 residues. With V trimmed by 3 bases and J by 4 bases, 10 bases remained unmatched. CDR1 and CDR2 from the germline V gene are LGHDT and YNNKEL (reference sequence). The CDR3 DNA sequence: TGTGCCAGCAGCCATGGCAGGGGGCTGGGGGGCACTGAAGCTTTCTTT. Its translation: CASSHGRGLGGTEAFF.

This sequence joins TRBV6-5 and TRBJ1-1, with D unresolved. Trimming took off 8 bases at V and 4 bases at J, with 14 bases between the two ends. Germline CDR1 reads MNHEY; CDR2 reads SVGAGI. The CDR3 runs 13 residues. The DNA for the CDR3 is TGTGCCAGCGTCGGAGGGAGGTTCACTGAAGCTTTCTTT. Translated: CASVGGRFTEAFF.

As regards this clone: A junction end diverges from the germline sequence, so it may reflect a read error. The chain links TRBV5-6 to TRBJ2-7; 10 bases are shared with TRBD1. Germline CDR1 reads SGHDT; CDR2 reads YYEEEE. This CDR3 spans 14 amino acids. CDR3 sequence reads: CASSAGTGAGDQHF. The CDR3 nucleotides are TGTGCCAGCAGCGCCGGGACAGGGGCTGGGGACCAGCACTTC.

This clone was observed once. The genes are TRBV25-1 and TRBJ1-4, with D possibly TRBD1 on 6 matching bases. This CDR3 is built from 15 residues. Germline CDR1 is MGHDK and CDR2 is SYGVNS. V gave up 4 bases and J gave up 8 bases, with 17 bases separating them. This CDR3 reads CASSAQQGLVEKLFF. CDR3 in DNA: TGTGCCAGCAGTGCACAACAGGGCCTTGTGGAAAAACTGTTTTTT.

The chain employs TRBV2 and TRBJ1-2; TRBD1 agrees at 7 bases. V was clipped by 3 bases and J by 8 bases; unmatched bases: 9. The germline V gene has CDR1 SNHLY and CDR2 FYNNEI. The CDR3 covers 14 residues. CDR3 in DNA: TGTGCCAGCAGTGACCCTTTGACAGGGACCGGCTACACCTTC. As protein: CASSDPLTGTGYTF.

This clone was counted between two and nine times. The chain combines TRBV19 with TRBJ2-1; a weak D match, TRBD1 (5 bases). The CDR3 has 17 amino acids. Trimming cost V 3 bases and J 0 bases, with 15 bases left between them. Germline V gene data show CDR1 as LNHDA and CDR2 as SQIVND (reference sequence). CDR3 coding DNA: TGTGCCAGTAGTATTCGGACATACATGAGCTCCTACAATGAGCAGTTCTTC. It is translated as CASSIRTYMSSYNEQFF.

Of note for this clone: Other DNA sequences within the sample encode an identical CDR3. The V gene is TRBV19, the J gene TRBJ2-1; D might be TRBD1 (6 bases). The CDR3 totals 14 residues. V lost 5 bases and J lost 1, with 9 bases in between. Germline values: CDR1 LNHDA, CDR2 SQIVND (reference sequence). The CDR3 DNA reads as TGTGCCAGTAGTTCCAGGGGATCCTACAATGAGCAGTTCTTC. Translating gives CASSSRGSYNEQFF.

This clone was picked up many times. The genes are TRBV4-3 and TRBJ2-7; 10 nucleotides align to TRBD2. J was trimmed by 3 bases and V by 4 bases; bases with no gene match: 9. Germline V gives CDR1 LGHNA, CDR2 YSLEER. This CDR3 has 16 residues. CDR3 nucleotides: TGCGCCAGCAGCCCGCATCTAGCGGGAGAAAGCTACGAGCAGTACTTC. The encoded protein is CASSPHLAGESYEQYF.